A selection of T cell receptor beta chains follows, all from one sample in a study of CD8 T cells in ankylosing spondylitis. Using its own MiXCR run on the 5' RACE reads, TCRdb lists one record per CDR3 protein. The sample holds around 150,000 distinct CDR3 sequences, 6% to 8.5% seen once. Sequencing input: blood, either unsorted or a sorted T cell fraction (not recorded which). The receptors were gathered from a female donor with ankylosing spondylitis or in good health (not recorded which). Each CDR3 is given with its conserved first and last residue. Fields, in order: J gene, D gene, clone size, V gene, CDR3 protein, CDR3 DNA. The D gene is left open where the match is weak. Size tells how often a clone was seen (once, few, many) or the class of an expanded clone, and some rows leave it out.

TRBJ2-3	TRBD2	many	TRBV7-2	CASSPQLAGRTDTQYF	TGTGCCAGCAGCCCCCAACTAGCGGGGAGGACAGATACGCAGTATTTT
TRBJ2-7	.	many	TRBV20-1	CSARDQGGRSYEQYF	TGCAGTGCTAGAGATCAGGGGGGTCGCTCCTACGAGCAGTACTTC
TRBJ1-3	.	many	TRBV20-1	CSADGDNAGNTIYF	TGCAGTGCGGACGGGGACAACGCTGGAAACACCATATATTTT
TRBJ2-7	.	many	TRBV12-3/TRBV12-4	CASTQQGVAYEQYF	TGTGCCAGCACGCAACAGGGAGTTGCCTACGAGCAGTACTTC
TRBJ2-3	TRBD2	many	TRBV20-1	CSAPTSGGAPSSTDTQYF	TGCAGTGCCCCGACTAGCGGGGGGGCGCCTTCTAGCACAGATACGCAGTATTTT
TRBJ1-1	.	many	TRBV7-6	CASSLALANTEAFF	TGTGCCAGCAGCTTAGCGCTCGCGAACACTGAAGCTTTCTTT
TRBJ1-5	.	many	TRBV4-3	CASSQDYSFNQPQHF	TGCGCCAGCAGCCAAGATTACTCTTTCAATCAGCCCCAGCATTTT
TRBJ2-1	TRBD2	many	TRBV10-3	CAIRMTSGGADEQFF	TGTGCCATCAGGATGACTAGCGGGGGGGCCGATGAGCAGTTCTTC
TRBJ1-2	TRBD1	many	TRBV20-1	CSARGDGTGFNYGYTF	TGCAGTGCTAGAGGAGACGGGACAGGTTTTAACTATGGCTACACCTTC
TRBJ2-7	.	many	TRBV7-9	CASSPTGTVLLEQYF	TGTGCCAGCAGCCCCACCGGGACGGTCCTACTGGAGCAGTACTTC
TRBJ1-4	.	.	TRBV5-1	CASSSRAGAGEKLFF	TGCGCCAGCAGCTCTCGGGCGGGGGCTGGTGAAAAACTGTTTTTT
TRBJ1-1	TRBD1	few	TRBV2	CASTPKDRDVGEAFF	TGTGCCAGCACCCCAAAGGACAGGGACGTTGGTGAAGCTTTCTTT
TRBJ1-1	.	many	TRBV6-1	CASSGYRGNTEAFF	TGTGCCAGCAGTGGATACCGGGGGAACACTGAAGCTTTCTTT
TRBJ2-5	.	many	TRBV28	CASSPVRLTFQETQYF	TGTGCCAGCAGTCCAGTCCGTCTTACTTTTCAAGAGACCCAGTACTTC
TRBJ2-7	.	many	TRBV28	CASRHRRAGQYF	TGTGCCAGCAGACACCGACGTGCCGGGCAGTACTTC
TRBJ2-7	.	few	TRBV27	CASSFSFYAQYF	TGTGCCAGCAGTTTTTCCTTCTACGCGCAGTACTTC
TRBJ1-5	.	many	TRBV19	CASRQLLNQPQHF	TGTGCCAGTCGACAGCTTCTCAATCAGCCCCAGCATTTT
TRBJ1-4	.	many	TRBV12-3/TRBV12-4	CASAGGTNEKLFF	TGTGCCAGCGCCGGGGGGACTAATGAAAAACTGTTTTTT
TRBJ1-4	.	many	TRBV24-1	CATSDEGRGVGSGKLFF	TGTGCCACCAGTGATGAGGGGCGCGGGGTCGGGAGTGGAAAACTGTTTTTT
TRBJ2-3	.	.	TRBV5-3	CADARRGPGTDTQYF	TGTGCCGACGCTAGGCGGGGCCCTGGCACAGATACGCAGTATTTT
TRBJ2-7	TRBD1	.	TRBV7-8	CASSLAAQGAYEQYF	TGTGCCAGCAGCTTAGCGGCCCAGGGGGCCTACGAGCAGTACTTC
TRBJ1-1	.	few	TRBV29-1	CSVEAGNTEAFF	TGCAGCGTTGAAGCGGGCAACACTGAAGCTTTCTTT
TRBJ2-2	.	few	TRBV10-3	CAISESRTGGITGELFF	TGTGCCATCAGTGAGTCCCGAACCGGGGGAATCACCGGGGAGCTGTTTTTT
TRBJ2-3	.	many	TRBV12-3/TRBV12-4	CASSFLLSTDTQYF	TGTGCCAGCAGTTTTTTGCTGAGCACAGATACGCAGTATTTT
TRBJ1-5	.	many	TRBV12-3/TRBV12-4	CASSLAEGAPWARPQHF	TGTGCCAGCAGTTTAGCTGAAGGGGCCCCCTGGGCCCGGCCCCAGCATTTT
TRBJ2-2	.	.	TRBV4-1	CASSQDRGGAQNTGELFF	TGCGCCAGCAGCCAAGATAGGGGGGGGGCGCAGAACACCGGGGAGCTGTTTTTT
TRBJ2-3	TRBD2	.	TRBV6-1	CASRGEGEDTQYF	TGTGCCAGCAGGGGGGAGGGCGAGGATACGCAGTATTTT
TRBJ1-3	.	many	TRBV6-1	CASSEALLGNTIYF	TGTGCCAGCAGTGAAGCGCTTCTGGGAAACACCATATATTTT
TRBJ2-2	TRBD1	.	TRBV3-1	CASSPSWAGGMAGELFF	TGTGCCAGCAGCCCCTCGTGGGCAGGGGGCATGGCCGGGGAGCTGTTTTTT
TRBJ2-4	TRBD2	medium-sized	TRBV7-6	CASSLGLASKSIQYF	TGTGCCAGCAGCTTGGGACTAGCGTCTAAAAGCATTCAGTACTTC
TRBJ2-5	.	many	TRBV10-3	CAISENFRETQYF	TGTGCCATCAGTGAGAATTTCCGGGAGACCCAGTACTTC
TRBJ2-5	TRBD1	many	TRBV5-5	CASSPPGTGQETQYF	TGTGCCAGCAGCCCGCCCGGGACAGGACAAGAGACCCAGTACTTC
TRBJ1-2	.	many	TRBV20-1	CSAPRVPYGYTF	TGCAGTGCGCCCAGGGTTCCCTATGGCTACACCTTC
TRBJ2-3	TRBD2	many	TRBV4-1	CASSQVAGSTDTQYF	TGCGCCAGCAGCCAGGTAGCGGGGAGCACAGATACGCAGTATTTT
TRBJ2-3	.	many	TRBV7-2	CASSLGGYADTQYF	TGTGCCAGCAGCTTAGGTGGTTACGCAGATACGCAGTATTTT
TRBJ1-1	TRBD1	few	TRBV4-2	CASSQPGGDTEAFF	TGTGCCAGCAGCCAACCAGGGGGGGACACTGAAGCTTTCTTT
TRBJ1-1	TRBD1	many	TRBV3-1	CASSRPGQVTEAFF	TGTGCCAGCAGCCGGCCCGGACAGGTCACTGAAGCTTTCTTT
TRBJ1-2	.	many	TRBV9	CASSPGGGGAGYTF	TGTGCCAGCAGCCCAGGTGGGGGTGGAGCTGGCTACACCTTC
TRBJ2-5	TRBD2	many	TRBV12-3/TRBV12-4	CASTSFSGKETQYF	TGTGCCAGCACCTCCTTTAGCGGGAAAGAGACCCAGTACTTC
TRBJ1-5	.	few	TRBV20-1	CSARVFENSNQPQHF	TGCAGTGCTAGAGTTTTCGAAAATAGCAATCAGCCCCAGCATTTT
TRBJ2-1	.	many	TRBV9	CASSVEGRRENEQFF	TGTGCCAGCAGCGTAGAGGGTAGGCGAGAGAATGAGCAGTTCTTC
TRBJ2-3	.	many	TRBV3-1	CASSQASTDTQYF	TGTGCCAGCAGCCAAGCCAGCACAGATACGCAGTATTTT
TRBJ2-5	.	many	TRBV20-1	CSARSGTTKETQYF	TGCAGTGCTAGGTCCGGGACAACAAAAGAGACCCAGTACTTC
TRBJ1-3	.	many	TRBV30	CAWVPPLETPIYF	TGTGCCTGGGTCCCTCCTCTGGAAACACCGATATATTTT
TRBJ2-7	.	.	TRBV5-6	CASSLVEGRLREQYF	TGTGCCAGCAGCTTGGTGGAGGGGCGCTTAAGGGAGCAGTACTTC
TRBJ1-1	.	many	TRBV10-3	CAISESKGHTNTEAFF	TGTGCCATCAGTGAGTCGAAGGGACATACGAACACTGAAGCTTTCTTT
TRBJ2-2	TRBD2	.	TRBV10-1	CASSDILAGGPGTGELFF	TGCGCCAGCAGTGATATACTAGCGGGGGGGCCGGGCACCGGGGAGCTGTTTTTT
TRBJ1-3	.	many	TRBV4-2	CASSQDTAQALGNTIYF	TGTGCCAGCAGCCAAGATACGGCCCAGGCTTTGGGAAACACCATATATTTT
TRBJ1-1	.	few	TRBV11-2	CASSLAAGGMAEAFF	TGTGCCAGCAGCTTAGCCGCGGGGGGCATGGCTGAAGCTTTCTTT
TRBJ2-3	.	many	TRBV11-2	CASSLGYTDTQYF	TGTGCCAGCAGCTTAGGCTACACAGATACGCAGTATTTT
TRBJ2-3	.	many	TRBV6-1	CASSHYGAPNVDTQYF	TGTGCCAGCAGCCACTACGGGGCACCCAATGTGGATACGCAGTATTTT
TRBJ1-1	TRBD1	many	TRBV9	CASSPGTAMNTEAFF	TGTGCCAGCAGCCCCGGGACAGCCATGAACACTGAAGCTTTCTTT
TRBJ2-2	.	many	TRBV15	CATSRERNTGELFF	TGTGCCACCAGCAGGGAAAGGAACACCGGGGAGCTGTTTTTT
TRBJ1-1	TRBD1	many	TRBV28	CASLLGTALTEAFF	TGTGCCAGCCTGCTCGGGACAGCCTTAACTGAAGCTTTCTTT
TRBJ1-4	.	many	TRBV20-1	CSATQGVEKLFF	TGCAGTGCCACACAGGGAGTTGAAAAACTGTTTTTT
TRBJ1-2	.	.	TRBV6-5	CASSYRGAWGYTF	TGTGCCAGCAGTTACAGAGGGGCTTGGGGCTACACCTTC
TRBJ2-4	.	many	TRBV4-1	CASREGSGNQYF	TGCGCCAGCAGAGAAGGGTCGGGAAACCAGTACTTC
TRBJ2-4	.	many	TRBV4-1	CASSQGRGNIQYF	TGCGCCAGCAGCCAGGGGCGAGGAAACATTCAGTACTTC
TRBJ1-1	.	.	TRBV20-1	CSAKDGLQGEAFF	TGCAGTGCTAAAGATGGGTTACAGGGTGAAGCTTTCTTT